Listed here is a single T cell receptor (beta chain). The entry originates in a study of T cell changes during pregnancy in multiple sclerosis. Germline trimming cut 5 bases from V and 3 bases from J; bases unmatched to any gene: 3. The CDR3 spans 13 residues. Per germline, CDR1 SGHTS and CDR2 YDEGEE. Data came from immunoSEQ multiplex PCR; TCRdb stores just in-frame clones and leaves some out. This repertoire shows 54,000 or so clones, 85% to 95% found once; its top ten account for approximately 0.35%. This sequence was found in a female donor with multiple sclerosis, enrolled in a pregnancy study. The rearrangement links TRBV5-8 to TRBJ2-5; 8 bases are a match to TRBD1. Sequences were derived from CD4+ T cells from peripheral blood mononuclear cells, sampled before pregnancy. CDR3 bases: TGTGCCAGCAGGGACAGGGATAAAGAGACCCAGTACTTC. This codes for CASRDRDKETQYF.